This T cell receptor beta chain was recovered during a study of T cells in Graves' hyperthyroidism and ophthalmopathy. This clonotype was counted at least ten times. Amplification of TCR beta CDR3 regions used RNA as the template. The HTBI primer set was used in a first-round RT-PCR of the TCR CDR3. MiXCR, applied by TCRdb to the multiplex PCR reads, yields one record per CDR3 protein. The sample comprises around 280,000 distinct CDR3 sequences, roughly an eighth of which are singletons, and 7% to 9.5% rests with the top ten. Specimen: blood. The receptor was isolated from a woman between 40 and 50 years old with Graves' hyperthyroidism.

Here the CDR3 reads CASSEAGARETQYF. CDR3 DNA: TGTGCCAGCAGTGAAGCGGGGGCCAGGGAGACCCAGTACTTC. This chain uses TRBV6-1 with TRBJ2-5, with D possibly being TRBD1 (6 bases). The CDR3 runs 14 residues. Germline CDR1 reads MNHNS; CDR2 reads SASEGT. Trimming stripped 0 bases from V and 5 bases from J, with 10 bases between.